This T cell receptor beta chain was captured in a study of shared clonotypes between healthy human individuals (dated by TCRdb to between 2020 and 2021). For the study in its entirety: Two women and three men aged 18 to 49 years were included in the cohort. Per donor, three plates each were used for CD4 naive and CD4 memory, two for CD8 naive, and one for CD8 memory. The study deeply sequenced blood TCR repertoires of five healthy adults to estimate repertoire size and the extent of clonotype sharing between individuals. To increase sequencing depth and limit assay-specific biases, different laboratories used diverse techniques to prepare libraries and sequence TCR repertoires. Each donor's leukapheresis produced roughly between about 0.9 and 9.5 billion PBMCs. What the work shows at the level of the full study, not this receptor alone: Higher generation probabilities were observed for clonotypes shared by all four sorted-subset donors than for non-shared clonotypes. Because the study included only a small number of donors, the genetic and exposure-history diversity represented was limited. Naive subsets generally had larger estimated clonotype richness than memory subsets did. Sharing across a few donors was observed for approximately 5% of naive CD4, 3% to 4% of naive CD8, 2% to 2.5% of memory CD4, and about 0.39% of memory CD8 clonotypes. Sampling was restricted to blood, and TCR repertoires in tissues likely differ from the TCR repertoires found in blood. Incomplete sequencing was indicated by rarefaction of sorted-subset datasets, despite the large sequencing depth. Pairwise subsampling led to the expectation that sequencing depth would affect the degree of clonotype sharing among donors.

Using the deep immunoSEQ assay, multiplex PCR amplified TCR CDR3 regions from genomic DNA. Extracted genomic DNA from each cell subset was distributed evenly across all wells of several immunoSEQ 96-well plates, and each plate was treated as a replicate. For sorted subsets, about 0.2 ug genomic DNA, equal to about 30,000 T cell genomes, was loaded into each replicate PCR. Purified libraries were measured with a Qubit 3.0 fluorometer, size-checked on a Bioanalyzer 2100, and measured again with the KAPA Library Quantification kit. Each immunoSEQ 96-well plate was sequenced on its own single-read 150-cycle Illumina NextSeq 550 flow cell. The paper's processing steps were these. Because the immunoSEQ output included only junctional sequences and no quality scores, the filtering could not be the same as the filtering used for full-length reads. Sequences were annotated with PyIR, a Python wrapper for IgBLAST v1.9, using IMGT germline references to assign V/J genes and CDR3. Reads with weak V/J assignments (E-value above 1e-6), missing CDR3, stop codons, out-of-frame junctions, or ambiguous translated residues were removed. V3J clonotypes were defined by identical inferred V gene, J gene, and CDR3 amino acid sequence. The percentage overlap between two repertoires was calculated by dividing the number of shared unique clonotypes by the size of the smaller repertoire. Three approaches were used to assess repertoire richness: RTK rarefaction, the Chao1 estimator, and Recon v2.1 estimates of unobserved clonotypes. OLGA was used to compute generation probabilities for all TCRbeta clonotypes that the gDNA method yielded from a handful of donors. TCRdb carries this immuneACCESS record with in-frame sequences only. Its versions omit some clonotypes, under half of them owing to an unresolved V gene in the studies checked, with the rest unexplained. V and J calls and clone size are those listed in that table; D and trimming were worked out from the DNA. Here the sample has 2 million to 2.5 million clones; about 90% occur a single time. 0.37% of the sample lies in the top ten.

As to this clone: Its recognized antigen is unknown. No base qualities exist here, and no much larger clone lies one base off it.

Healthy HIV-negative adults with no recently reported acute infections or vaccinations were included as donors. All donors were Caucasian adults living in Nashville, Tennessee, USA. CD4+ T cells were enriched by magnetic negative selection; naive cells were then positively selected on CD45RA, and the negative fraction formed the memory subset. After blood collection by leukapheresis, PBMCs were isolated using Ficoll-Histopaque density gradient centrifugation and then cryopreserved in the vapor phase of liquid nitrogen. Purity and quantity of every magnetically sorted T cell population were checked by analytical flow cytometry. Genomic DNA was isolated from each sorted fraction and quantified by UV absorbance on a Nanodrop 2000c. The CDR3 covers 13 residues, taking in both the cysteine and the phenylalanine. This entry keeps only the CDR3 DNA: 39 bases, framed from base 1. The germline V gene sets CDR1 to SGHTA and CDR2 to FQGTGA. V is pared back by 2 bases and J by 3 bases, with 6 bases lying between the germline termini.

The specimen was naive CD4+ T cells from PBMCs. Sample cell subset or site, as interpreted from the label and publication: CD45RA+ positively selected. The clonotype was recovered from a man between 18 and 29 years old in good health. Some clones in this sample may be carry-over from other donors' samples. Recombination joined TRBV7-3 with TRBJ2-3; confidence is insufficient to name the D gene. Read as DNA, the sequence is TGTGCCAGCAGCTTAGGCGCTACAGATACGCAGTATTTT. Its translation reads: CASSLGATDTQYF.